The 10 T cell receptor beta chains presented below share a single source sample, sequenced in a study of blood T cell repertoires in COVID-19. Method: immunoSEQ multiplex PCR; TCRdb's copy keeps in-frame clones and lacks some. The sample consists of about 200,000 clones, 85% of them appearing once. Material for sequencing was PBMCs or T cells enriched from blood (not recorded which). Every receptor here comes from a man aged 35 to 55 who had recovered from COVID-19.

This CDR3 is CASSLSERLAGEVDEQFF. The CDR3 bases are TGTGCCAGCAGTTTATCGGAACGGCTAGCGGGAGAGGTTGATGAGCAGTTCTTC. This sequence joins TRBV27 and TRBJ2-1, with 10 bases fitting TRBD2. Per germline, CDR1 MNHEY and CDR2 SMNVEV (reference sequence). This CDR3 comprises 18 residues. V dropped 0 bases and J dropped 8; count of bases not matched to a gene: 13.

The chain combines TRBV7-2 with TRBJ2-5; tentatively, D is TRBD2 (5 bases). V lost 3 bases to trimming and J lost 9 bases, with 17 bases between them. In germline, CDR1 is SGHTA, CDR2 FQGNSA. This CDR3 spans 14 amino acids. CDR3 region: CASSLISGLEAQYF. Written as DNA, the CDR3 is TGTGCCAGCAGCTTGATTTCCGGACTCGAGGCCCAGTACTTC.

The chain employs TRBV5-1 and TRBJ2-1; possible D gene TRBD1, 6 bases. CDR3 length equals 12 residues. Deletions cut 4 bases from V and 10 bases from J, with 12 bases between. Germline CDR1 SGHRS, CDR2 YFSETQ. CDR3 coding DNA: TGCGCCAGCAGCGGGGGCAGCCGCGAGCAGTTCTTC. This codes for CASSGGSREQFF. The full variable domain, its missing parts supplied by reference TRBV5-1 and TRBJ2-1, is KAGVTQTPRYLIKTRGQQVTLSCSPISGHRSVSWYQQTPGQGLQFLFEYFSETQRNKGNFPGRFSGRQFSNSRSEMNVSTLELGDSALYLCASSGGSREQFFGPGTRLTVL.

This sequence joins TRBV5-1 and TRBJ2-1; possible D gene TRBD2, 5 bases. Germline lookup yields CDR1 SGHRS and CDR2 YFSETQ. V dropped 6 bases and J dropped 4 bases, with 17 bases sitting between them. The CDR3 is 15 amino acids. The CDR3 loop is CASTHSGSGYNEQFF. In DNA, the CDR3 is TGCGCCAGCACTCACAGCGGCTCTGGTTACAATGAGCAGTTCTTC.

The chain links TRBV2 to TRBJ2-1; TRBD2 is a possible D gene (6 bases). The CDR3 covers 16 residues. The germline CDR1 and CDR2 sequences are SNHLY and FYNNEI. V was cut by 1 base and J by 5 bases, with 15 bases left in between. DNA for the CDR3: TGTGCCAGCAGTGAAGAGGTCGGAGGGGAGAACAATGAGCAGTTCTTC. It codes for CASSEEVGGENNEQFF.

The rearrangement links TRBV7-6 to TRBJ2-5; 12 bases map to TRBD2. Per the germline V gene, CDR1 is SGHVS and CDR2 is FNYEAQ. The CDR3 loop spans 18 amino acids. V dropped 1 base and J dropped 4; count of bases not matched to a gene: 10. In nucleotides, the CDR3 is TGTGCCAGCAGCTTAGGGACTAGCGGGATGCTGAGCGGAGAGACCCAGTACTTC. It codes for CASSLGTSGMLSGETQYF.

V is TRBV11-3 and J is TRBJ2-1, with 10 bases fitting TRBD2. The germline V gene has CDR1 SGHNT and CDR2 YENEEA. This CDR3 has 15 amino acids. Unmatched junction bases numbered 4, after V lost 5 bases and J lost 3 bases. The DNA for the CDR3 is TGTGCCAGCAGCCGATCTAGCGGGGGCTACAATGAGCAGTTCTTC. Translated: CASSRSSGGYNEQFF.

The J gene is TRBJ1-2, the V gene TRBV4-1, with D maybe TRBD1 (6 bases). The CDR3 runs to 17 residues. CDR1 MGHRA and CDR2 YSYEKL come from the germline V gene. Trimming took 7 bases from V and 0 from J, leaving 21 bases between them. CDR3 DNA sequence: TGCGCCAGCACCCCCTCCGGGGGGGCCCTTGCTAACTATGGCTACACCTTC. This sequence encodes CASTPSGGALANYGYTF.

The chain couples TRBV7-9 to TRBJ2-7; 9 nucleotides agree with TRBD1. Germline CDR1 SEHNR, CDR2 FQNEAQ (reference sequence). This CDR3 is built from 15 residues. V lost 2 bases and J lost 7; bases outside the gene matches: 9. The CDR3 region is CASSLMGQGVGEQYF. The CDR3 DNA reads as TGTGCCAGCAGCTTAATGGGACAGGGAGTTGGGGAGCAGTACTTC.

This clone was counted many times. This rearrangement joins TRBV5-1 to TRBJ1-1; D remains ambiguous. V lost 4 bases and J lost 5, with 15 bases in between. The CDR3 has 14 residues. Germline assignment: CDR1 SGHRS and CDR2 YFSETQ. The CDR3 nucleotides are TGCGCCAGCAGCCCTAGCGCGGGAGATACTGAAGCTTTCTTT. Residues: CASSPSAGDTEAFF.